This T cell receptor beta chain was captured by sequencing in a study of blood T cell repertoires in COVID-19. About the study: The United States, Italy and Spain were the sources of the acute and convalescent COVID-19 samples. The analysed material was cDNA or gDNA that came from T cells, B-cell-depleted T cells, or PBMCs.

In the source study's methods: Amplification of reference gene primers provided the estimated nucleated cell counts. Measured with immunoSEQ multiplex PCR; TCRdb has only the in-frame clones, and not every one. The V and J calls and clone size are taken from that table; D and trimming were inferred from the DNA. The sample records some 250,000 clones, about 83% being singletons. Trimming removed 6 bases at V and 5 bases at J, with 12 bases between. The CDR3 is made up of 13 amino acids. This TCR was sampled from a man of 80 years or more with acute or convalescent COVID-19. Sequencing used peripheral blood. The chain links TRBV12-3 or TRBV12-4 to TRBJ2-3; a weak D match, TRBD2 (5 bases). The CDR3 loop is CASSFEGGDTQYF. The DNA for the CDR3 is TGTGCCAGCAGCTTCGAGGGTGGAGATACGCAGTATTTT.